Many counts were recorded for the clone carrying this TCR beta chain. What it binds is unknown. During its preparation, the TCRbeta library received unique molecular identifiers. Using its own MiXCR run on the PCR reads, TCRdb lists one record per CDR3 protein. The sample records about 200,000 distinct CDR3 sequences, roughly 6.3% being singletons. This sample is part of a study of T-cell reconstitution after alpha-beta-depleted transplantation in children. Study observations and caveats: There were reportedly several hundred expanded graft clones from which alpha-beta T cells came about two months after transplant.

The J segment lost 5 bases and the V segment lost 8 bases, leaving 3 bases of the junction unmatched. Germline V gene sequence: CDR1 MDHEN, CDR2 SYDVKM. The CDR3 is 14 amino acids. The V gene is TRBV28, the J gene TRBJ2-7; TRBD2 agrees at 16 bases. This sequence originates from a girl under three years old with combined immunodeficiency, due to receive a stem cell transplant. The starting material was PBMCs, obtained before TCRalphabeta/CD19-depleted stem cell transplant. CDR3 sequence (DNA): TGTGCCAGCCGGGGACTAGCGGGAGGGGACGAGCAGTACTTC. Protein: CASRGLAGGDEQYF.